Following are 9 T cell receptor beta chains from one sample sequenced in a study of chemoradiotherapy in HPV16-positive cancers. Clones were read by immunoSEQ multiplex PCR, and TCRdb kept only the in-frame ones, dropping some. This table has about 320 clones, more than 80% appearing once. Sequenced here: tumor tissue, sampled from a patient who underwent chemoradiotherapy. These receptors all come from a human donor with HPV-associated anogenital cancer.

The rearrangement links TRBV6-5 to TRBJ2-2; 8 bases agree with TRBD1. This CDR3 has 15 residues. Germline CDR1 reads MNHEY; CDR2 reads SVGAGI. The V segment lost 7 bases and the J segment 3 bases; nucleotides outside the gene matches: 7. CDR3 in amino acids: CASNIGQGYTGELFF. In DNA, the CDR3 is TGTGCCAGCAATATCGGACAGGGCTACACCGGGGAGCTGTTTTTT.

The rearrangement uses TRBV6-1 and TRBJ2-7, with D tentatively TRBD2 (7 bases). V lost 2 bases and J lost 7, with 18 bases in between. Germline CDR1 is MNHNS and CDR2 is SASEGT. The CDR3 is 15 amino acids. CDR3 amino acids: CASSERMAGAGEQYF. The CDR3 DNA is TGTGCCAGCAGTGAAAGGATGGCGGGGGCGGGGGAGCAGTACTTC.

The chain uses TRBV10-2 and TRBJ2-1; possibly TRBD2 for D (6 bases). The CDR3 is 15 amino acids. Germline loops: CDR1 WSHSY, CDR2 SAAADI. Between the trimmed V and J ends, which lost 6 bases and 0 bases, there was a span of 12 bases. The CDR3 sequence: CASSGGVPSYNEQFF. CDR3 in DNA: TGCGCCAGCAGCGGAGGGGTTCCCTCCTACAATGAGCAGTTCTTC.

The genes are TRBV19 and TRBJ1-4; D uncertain. Trimming removed 7 bases from V and 4 bases from J, with 10 bases in between. This CDR3 spans 13 amino acids. Germline CDR1 LNHDA, CDR2 SQIVND (reference sequence). Here the CDR3 DNA reads TGTGCCAGTATTGGTCAGCTTAATGAAAAACTGTTTTTT. It is translated as CASIGQLNEKLFF.

V gene TRBV2 combines with J gene TRBJ1-4; 7 positions agree with TRBD1. The CDR3 loop spans 15 amino acids. V trimming: 6 bases; J trimming: 3 bases; junction bases outside the gene matches: 7. Germline CDR1 and CDR2: SNHLY and FYNNEI. The CDR3 loop reads CASSMDRTPNEKLFF. CDR3 bases: TGTGCCAGCAGCATGGACAGGACACCTAATGAAAAACTGTTTTTT.

This rearrangement joins TRBV11-2 to TRBJ1-2; D is uncertain. The ends were cut back, 0 bases at V and 8 bases at J, with 19 bases in the middle. The CDR3 loop spans 16 amino acids. CDR1 is SGHAT, CDR2 FQNNGV, per germline. CDR3 loop: CASSLEGTSPAMGYTF. The CDR3 DNA reads as TGTGCCAGCAGCTTAGAGGGCACGTCACCAGCTATGGGCTACACCTTC.

This chain uses TRBV2 with TRBJ1-1; maybe TRBD1 (5 bases). Germline V CDR1 and CDR2: SNHLY, FYNNEI. Trimming stripped 2 bases from V and 0 bases from J, with 10 bases between. The CDR3 has 15 residues. The CDR3 here is CASSETQGLNTEAFF. The DNA of the CDR3 is TGTGCCAGCAGTGAAACCCAGGGATTGAACACTGAAGCTTTCTTT.

V gene TRBV9 combines with J gene TRBJ2-1, with D possibly being TRBD2 (5 bases). CDR1 is SGDLS and CDR2 is YYNGEE in the germline V gene. The ends were cut back, 6 bases at V and 0 bases at J, with 10 bases in the middle. The CDR3 runs 14 residues. CDR3 region: CASKRDTSYNEQFF. The DNA for the CDR3 is TGTGCCAGCAAGAGGGATACCTCCTACAATGAGCAGTTCTTC.

The chain combines TRBV27 with TRBJ2-1; perhaps TRBD1 as D (6 bases). CDR1 is MNHEY and CDR2 is SMNVEV in the germline V gene (reference sequence). The CDR3 is made up of 13 amino acids. Deletions cut 6 bases from V and 3 bases from J, with 9 bases between. The CDR3 spells CASSRGSYNEQFF. CDR3 coding DNA: TGTGCCAGCAGCAGGGGTAGCTACAATGAGCAGTTCTTC.